The T cell receptor (beta chain) described here comes from a study of blood T cells in healthy people across ages. Germline assignment: CDR1 DFQATT and CDR2 SNEGSKA (reference sequence). V lost 3 bases, J lost 12 bases, and 15 bases lay in between. This CDR3 has 11 amino acids. PCR was performed a second time for about 7 to 12 cycles using a sample-barcoded 5' primer and a J-beta primer mix. TCRdb analysed the 5' RACE reads with MiXCR anew, one entry per CDR3 protein. The data show 600,000 or so distinct CDR3 sequences, with under 25% seen just once and 3.5% to 4% held by the top ten. The source material was blood. The chain couples TRBV20-1 to TRBJ2-7, with D perhaps matching TRBD2 (7 bases). This TCR came from a man in his 70s in good health. CDR3 bases: TGCAGTGCTAGTCCCGGGGGCGGGGGGTACTTC. Encoded protein: CSASPGGGGYF.